A selection of T cell receptor beta chains follows, all from one sample in a study of blood T cell repertoires in COVID-19. Assay used: immunoSEQ multiplex PCR; TCRdb lists only in-frame clones, some missing. The sample consists of over 25,000 clones, 91% of them appearing once. Source material: peripheral blood. Receptors originate from a human donor with active COVID-19. The donor label of this sample is uncertain. The CDR3 runs from the conserved cysteine through the conserved F or W. Fields, in order: clone size, J gene, D gene, CDR3 length, V gene, CDR3 protein, CDR3 DNA. D genes are given only for firm matches. Size is omitted from some rows. Given values are once, few, many or a class for expanded clones.

NA	TRBJ1-6	NA	17	TRBV10-3	CAISAHSTGRVNSPLHF	TGTGCCATCAGTGCCCATTCCACAGGGCGGGTTAATTCACCCCTCCACTTT
NA	TRBJ2-3	TRBD1	15	TRBV5-1	CASSAGQGETDTQYF	TGCGCCAGCAGCGCGGGACAGGGGGAGACAGATACGCAGTATTTT
NA	TRBJ2-1	TRBD2	21	TRBV7-6	CASSFPRASGNSTPVVNEQFF	TGTGCCAGCTCCTTCCCGCGGGCTAGCGGGAATTCAACCCCTGTTGTCAATGAGCAGTTCTTC
NA	TRBJ2-3	TRBD2	15	TRBV7-3	CASSLAGGSTDTQYF	TGTGCCAGCAGCCTAGCGGGAGGGAGCACAGATACGCAGTATTTT
NA	TRBJ1-2	NA	12	TRBV19	CASSGQNYGYTF	TGTGCCAGTAGCGGACAGAACTATGGCTACACCTTC
NA	TRBJ2-5	TRBD1	15	TRBV7-8	CASSGYRGLVETQYF	TGTGCCAGCAGCGGGTACAGGGGCCTGGTAGAGACCCAGTACTTC
NA	TRBJ1-1	NA	12	TRBV13	CASSLAVAEAFF	TGTGCCAGCAGCTTAGCGGTGGCTGAAGCTTTCTTT
few	TRBJ1-5	TRBD1	14	TRBV18	CASSGTGGNQPQHF	TGTGCCAGCTCCGGGACAGGGGGCAATCAGCCCCAGCATTTT
NA	TRBJ2-3	TRBD2	17	TRBV6-1	CASSEEASGFNTDTQYF	TGTGCCAGCAGTGAAGAGGCTAGCGGGTTTAACACAGATACGCAGTATTTT
NA	TRBJ1-2	TRBD1	12	TRBV12-3/TRBV12-4	CASSFSDRAGSF	TGTGCCAGCAGTTTCTCCGACAGGGCGGGATCCTTC
NA	TRBJ1-5	NA	16	TRBV4-2	CASSQEVGASNQPQHF	TGTGCCAGCAGCCAAGAAGTGGGAGCTAGCAATCAGCCCCAGCATTTT
NA	TRBJ1-1	NA	14	TRBV3-1/TRBV3-2	CASSHGGARTEAFF	TGTGCCAGCAGCCATGGGGGGGCGAGAACTGAAGCTTTCTTT
once	TRBJ2-3	TRBD2	18	TRBV5-1	CASSLAVGVAGGGDTQYF	TGCGCCAGCAGCTTGGCCGTGGGGGTAGCGGGAGGTGGAGATACGCAGTATTTT
NA	TRBJ2-7	TRBD1	14	TRBV7-9	CASSSAGQAYEQYF	TGTGCCAGCAGCTCCGCGGGACAGGCCTACGAGCAGTACTTC
NA	TRBJ1-6	TRBD1	16	TRBV11-1	CASSPRRTGYNSPLHF	TGTGCCAGCAGCCCCCGAAGGACAGGCTATAATTCACCCCTCCACTTT